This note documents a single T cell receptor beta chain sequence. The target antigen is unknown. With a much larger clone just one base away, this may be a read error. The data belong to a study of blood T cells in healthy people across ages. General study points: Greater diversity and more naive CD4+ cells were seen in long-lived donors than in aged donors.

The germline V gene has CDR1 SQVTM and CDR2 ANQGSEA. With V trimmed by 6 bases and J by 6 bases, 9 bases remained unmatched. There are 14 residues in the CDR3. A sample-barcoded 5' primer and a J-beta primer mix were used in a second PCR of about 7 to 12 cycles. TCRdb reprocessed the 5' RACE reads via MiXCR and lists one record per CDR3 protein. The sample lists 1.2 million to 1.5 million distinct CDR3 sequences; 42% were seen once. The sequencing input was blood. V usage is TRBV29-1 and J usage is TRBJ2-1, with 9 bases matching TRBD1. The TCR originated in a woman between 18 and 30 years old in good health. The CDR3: CSVPGQGISNEQFF. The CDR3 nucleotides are TGCAGCGTGCCGGGACAGGGAATAAGCAATGAGCAGTTCTTC.